This is a list of T cell receptor beta chains from one sample in a study of shared clonotypes between healthy human individuals. The data were produced by immunoSEQ multiplex PCR, yet TCRdb's version contains in-frame clones alone and is incomplete. The repertoire includes hundreds of thousands of clones, 75% to 80% of them detected once, and 12% sits in the top ten. Sequenced sample: PBMCs. The receptor set was obtained from a woman aged 40-49 years in good health. Some clones in this sample may be carry-over from other donors' samples. Each CDR3 is given with its conserved first and last residue. D genes are given only for firm matches. Size is stated for part of the rows, as once, few or many counts, or as a class when the clone is expanded.

CDR3 protein | CDR3 DNA | clone size | D gene | V gene | CDR3 length | J gene
CASSLNLFGGRSAPGELFF | TGTGCCAGCAGCTTAAATTTGTTCGGCGGGAGGTCTGCACCCGGGGAGCTGTTTTTT | NA | TRBD2 | TRBV7-6 | 19 | TRBJ2-2
CASRKPGGETQYF | TGTGCCAGCAGAAAACCAGGGGGAGAGACCCAGTACTTC | NA | TRBD1 | TRBV7-2 | 13 | TRBJ2-5
CASSLGTFLAKNIQYF | TGTGCCAGCAGCTTAGGGACCTTCCTAGCCAAAAACATTCAGTACTTC | NA | NA | TRBV5-6 | 16 | TRBJ2-4
CASSVRGGRETQYF | TGTGCCAGCAGCGTACGGGGAGGGAGAGAGACCCAGTACTTC | NA | TRBD2 | TRBV7-7 | 14 | TRBJ2-5
CASSPTGAIYEQYF | TGTGCCAGCAGCCCAACGGGGGCGATCTACGAGCAGTACTTC | NA | NA | TRBV5-6 | 14 | TRBJ2-7
CASSLDTYQPQHF | TGCGCCAGCAGCTTGGACACTTATCAGCCCCAGCATTTT | NA | NA | TRBV5-1 | 13 | TRBJ1-5
CASSLGRGGAFF | TGTGCCAGCAGCTTGGGCCGGGGAGGGGCTTTCTTT | NA | NA | TRBV7-9 | 12 | TRBJ1-1
CASRSGTSATNEKLFF | TGTGCCAGCAGGTCCGGGACATCTGCAACTAATGAAAAACTGTTTTTT | NA | NA | TRBV28 | 16 | TRBJ1-4
CASSLGRGLMMETQYF | TGTGCCAGCAGTTTGGGCAGGGGGCTTATGATGGAGACCCAGTACTTC | few | TRBD1 | TRBV27 | 16 | TRBJ2-5
CASSEGGAEITGELFF | TGTGCCAGCAGTGAAGGTGGGGCAGAAATTACCGGGGAGCTGTTTTTT | NA | NA | TRBV6-4 | 16 | TRBJ2-2